This T cell receptor beta chain was sequenced for a study of radiotherapy plus CTLA-4 blockade in lung cancer. Patients had chemo-refractory metastatic non-small-cell lung cancer and received focal radiation plus CTLA-4 blockade that used ipilimumab. Germline CDR1 and CDR2: WSHSY and SAAADI. CDR3 size: 11 residues. The ends were cut back, 3 bases at V and 5 bases at J, with 4 bases in the middle. Overall study results and limits: Early clonal dynamics of blood T cells, together with interferon-beta, were reported as the best response predictor. In blood, TCR clones derived from the tumor expanded after radiotherapy plus ipilimumab.

In regard to this clone: The antigen is not known.

The data were produced by immunoSEQ multiplex PCR, yet TCRdb's version contains in-frame clones alone and is incomplete. The sample includes around 130,000 clones, more than 80% of them seen just once. The gene calls are TRBV10-2 and TRBJ1-2; D uncertain. Sequenced here: peripheral blood, sampled from a patient treated with radiotherapy plus ipilimumab. The source is a human donor with non-small cell lung cancer that progressed on radiotherapy plus ipilimumab. The CDR3 DNA sequence: TGCGCCAGCAGTGATCAGTATGGCTACACCTTC. Its translation: CASSDQYGYTF.